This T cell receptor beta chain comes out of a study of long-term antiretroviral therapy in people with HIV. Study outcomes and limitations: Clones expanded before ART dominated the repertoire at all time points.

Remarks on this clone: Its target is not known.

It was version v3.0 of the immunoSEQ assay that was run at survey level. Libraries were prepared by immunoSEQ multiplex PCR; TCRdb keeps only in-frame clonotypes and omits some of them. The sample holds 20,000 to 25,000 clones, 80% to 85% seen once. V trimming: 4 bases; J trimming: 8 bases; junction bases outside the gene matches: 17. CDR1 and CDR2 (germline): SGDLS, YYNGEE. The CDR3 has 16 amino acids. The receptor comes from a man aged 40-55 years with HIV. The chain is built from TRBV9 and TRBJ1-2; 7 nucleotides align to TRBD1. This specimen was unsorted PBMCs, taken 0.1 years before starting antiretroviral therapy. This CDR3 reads CASSPQIDRDLKGYTF. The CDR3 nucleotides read TGTGCCAGCAGCCCTCAAATCGACAGGGATTTGAAAGGCTACACCTTC.